Listed below are T cell receptor beta chains from one sample, sequenced in a study of T cell repertoires and HLA-DP antigens. The repertoire was sequenced with immunoSEQ multiplex PCR; TCRdb's copy has only in-frame clones and lacks some. The sample yields fewer than 75,000 clones, around four fifths seen once. These TCRs are of unknown antigen specificity. Specimen: CD4+ T cells from PBMCs. The receptors were sampled from a man aged 60 to 69 in good health and CMV-seronegative. Both conserved end residues are part of each CDR3. D genes are given only for firm matches. Only some rows state a clone size, as once, few, many or a class for expanded clones.

-	TRBV29-1	TRBJ2-1	TRBD2	CSVGGLAGLYNEQFF	TGCAGCGTTGGGGGACTAGCGGGCCTCTACAATGAGCAGTTCTTC
-	TRBV12-5	TRBJ1-2	TRBD1	CASGLAPGQGVGGYTF	TGTGCTAGTGGTTTGGCACCGGGACAGGGGGTAGGCGGCTACACCTTC
once	TRBV11-2	TRBJ2-4	TRBD1	CASSPDRGLAAKNIQYF	TGTGCCAGCAGCCCAGACAGGGGGCTTGCGGCCAAAAACATTCAGTACTTC
-	TRBV7-8	TRBJ1-2	-	CASSFESYGYTF	TGTGCCAGCAGCTTTGAGTCCTATGGCTACACCTTC
-	TRBV5-4	TRBJ1-1	-	CASSLGTRKNTEAFF	TGTGCCAGCAGCTTAGGGACCCGAAAGAACACTGAAGCTTTCTTT
-	TRBV10-1	TRBJ1-5	TRBD1	CASSPGQDSNQPQHF	TGCGCCAGCAGCCCGGGACAGGACTCCAATCAGCCCCAGCATTTT
once	TRBV2	TRBJ1-5	TRBD1	CASRDRDVGQPQHF	TGTGCCAGCAGAGACAGGGACGTCGGGCAGCCCCAGCATTTT
-	TRBV10-2	TRBJ2-1	TRBD2	CASTVRAGGDNEQFF	TGCGCCAGCACCGTCAGGGCGGGGGGGGACAATGAGCAGTTCTTC
-	TRBV6-6	TRBJ2-1	-	CASRNTGYDGHEQFF	TGTGCCAGCAGGAATACCGGGTACGACGGGCATGAGCAGTTCTTC
few	TRBV5-1	TRBJ2-1	TRBD2	CASSGTSGRNEQFF	TGCGCCAGCAGCGGGACTAGCGGGAGGAATGAGCAGTTCTTC
-	TRBV7-2	TRBJ1-2	-	CASSLDGLRSYTF	TGTGCCAGCAGCTTAGATGGGCTCCGGAGCTACACCTTC
-	TRBV5-1	TRBJ2-1	TRBD2	CASSFSVAGSSYNEQFF	TGCGCCAGCAGCTTTTCTGTAGCGGGAAGCTCCTACAATGAGCAGTTCTTC
-	TRBV6-5	TRBJ1-1	-	CASSSHLNTEAFF	TGTGCCAGCAGTTCCCACTTGAACACTGAAGCTTTCTTT
-	TRBV25-1	TRBJ2-5	-	CASSESQGGGETQYF	TGTGCCAGCAGTGAATCGCAAGGGGGAGGAGAGACCCAGTACTTC
few	TRBV11-2	TRBJ2-2	-	CASSFPTGNTGELFF	TGTGCCAGCAGCTTCCCTACAGGGAACACCGGGGAGCTGTTTTTT
-	TRBV10-2	TRBJ2-7	TRBD1	CASSLNDRANEQHF	TGCGCCAGCAGTCTCAATGACAGGGCCAACGAGCAGCACTTC
-	TRBV6-5	TRBJ1-1	-	CASSYSSVRPNTEAFF	TGTGCCAGCAGTTACTCGAGTGTACGGCCGAACACTGAAGCTTTCTTT
-	TRBV9	TRBJ2-1	-	CASSSTLAPAGEQFF	TGTGCCAGCAGCTCAACTCTAGCGCCGGCTGGGGAGCAGTTCTTC
-	TRBV28	TRBJ1-1	-	CASSLRGLGAFF	TGTGCCAGCAGTTTACGGGGGCTTGGGGCTTTCTTT
once	TRBV11-2	TRBJ1-1	-	CASSPAGRMNTEAFF	TGTGCCAGCAGCCCCGCCGGGAGAATGAACACTGAAGCTTTCTTT
-	TRBV9	TRBJ1-6	-	CASSLLPGRDNSPLHF	TGTGCCAGCAGCCTTTTGCCGGGACGGGATAATTCACCCCTCCACTTT
-	TRBV5-6	TRBJ1-5	-	CASDYRAKNADQPQHF	TGTGCCAGCGATTACAGGGCTAAGAACGCGGATCAGCCCCAGCATTTT
-	TRBV9	TRBJ2-7	TRBD2	CASSPGRGDYEQYF	TGTGCCAGCAGCCCCGGGCGGGGGGACTACGAGCAGTACTTC
-	TRBV27	TRBJ2-3	TRBD2	CASSYTSGGSADTQYF	TGTGCCAGCAGTTACACTAGCGGGGGGAGTGCAGATACGCAGTATTTT
-	TRBV19	TRBJ2-3	TRBD2	CASGLAGVADTQYF	TGTGCCAGTGGACTAGCGGGAGTCGCAGATACGCAGTATTTT
-	TRBV9	TRBJ1-4	-	CASSPRADSHEKLFF	TGTGCCAGCAGCCCCCGCGCGGATTCTCATGAAAAACTGTTTTTT
-	TRBV4-3	TRBJ2-2	-	CASSQGHTGELFF	TGCGCCAGCAGCCAAGGGCACACCGGGGAGCTGTTTTTT
-	TRBV7-2	TRBJ2-1	-	CASSQDGLLYNEQFF	TGTGCCAGCAGTCAGGACGGGCTCCTCTACAATGAGCAGTTCTTC
-	TRBV7-9	TRBJ2-2	TRBD1	CASSSPTGYNGELFF	TGTGCCAGCAGCTCCCCGACAGGGTATAACGGGGAGCTGTTTTTT
-	TRBV5-6	TRBJ1-1	TRBD1	CASSLTDRASTEAFF	TGTGCCAGCAGCTTAACGGACAGGGCGAGCACTGAAGCTTTCTTT
once	TRBV9	TRBJ1-2	-	CASSPGDGPNYGYTF	TGTGCCAGCAGCCCGGGGGACGGCCCTAACTATGGCTACACCTTC
-	TRBV28	TRBJ2-7	-	CASMGRLSEQYF	TGTGCCAGCATGGGCAGGTTATCCGAGCAGTACTTC
-	TRBV28	TRBJ1-1	-	CASSLWGSVNTEAFF	TGTGCCAGCAGTTTATGGGGATCAGTGAACACTGAAGCTTTCTTT
-	TRBV7-2	TRBJ1-2	-	CASSLGRDYGYTF	TGTGCCAGCAGCTTAGGCAGGGACTATGGCTACACCTTC
-	TRBV2	TRBJ2-1	TRBD2	CASSVRGSGNEQFF	TGTGCCAGCAGTGTTCGCGGGAGTGGCAATGAGCAGTTCTTC
-	TRBV5-1	TRBJ1-3	-	CASRPDRSSGNTIYF	TGCGCCAGCAGGCCCGATAGGTCCTCTGGAAACACCATATATTTT
once	TRBV6-6	TRBJ1-2	-	CASTSLGGAQGYTF	TGTGCCAGCACCTCACTCGGGGGGGCGCAAGGCTACACCTTC
-	TRBV6-6	TRBJ1-2	TRBD1	CASTRVVSTGGGYTF	TGTGCCAGCACCCGAGTCGTATCGACAGGGGGTGGCTACACCTTC
-	TRBV18	TRBJ2-6	TRBD1	CASSSGQGGSGANVLTF	TGTGCCAGCTCATCCGGACAGGGGGGCTCTGGGGCCAACGTCCTGACTTTC
-	TRBV4-3	TRBJ2-5	TRBD2	CASSQGEGGTQYF	TGCGCCAGCAGCCAAGGGGAGGGCGGGACCCAGTACTTC
-	TRBV2	TRBJ1-3	-	CASSALDTGNTIYF	TGTGCCAGCAGTGCCCTGGACACTGGAAACACCATATATTTT
-	TRBV28	TRBJ2-1	-	CASTGPGEAYNEQFF	TGTGCCAGCACGGGGCCGGGAGAGGCCTACAATGAGCAGTTCTTC
-	TRBV29-1	TRBJ1-1	-	CSVEKGGAAEAFF	TGCAGCGTTGAAAAAGGAGGGGCGGCTGAAGCTTTCTTT
-	TRBV5-5	TRBJ1-4	TRBD1	CASSWTGVNEKLFF	TGTGCCAGCAGCTGGACAGGGGTTAATGAAAAACTGTTTTTT
-	TRBV2	TRBJ1-6	-	CASSGSGGYSPLHF	TGTGCCAGCAGTGGGTCTGGAGGGTACTCACCCCTCCACTTT
-	TRBV7-9	TRBJ1-2	-	CASSSRTDGGYTF	TGTGCCAGCAGCTCCAGGACGGATGGGGGCTACACCTTC
-	TRBV2	TRBJ2-5	-	CASSVTSRTQETQYF	TGTGCCAGCAGTGTAACTAGCAGAACCCAAGAGACCCAGTACTTC
-	TRBV27	TRBJ1-6	TRBD1	CASSLSDRGNSPLHF	TGTGCCAGCAGTCTCTCGGACAGGGGTAATTCACCCCTCCACTTT
medium-sized	TRBV6-6	TRBJ2-7	-	CASSNEQYF	TGTGCCAGCAGTAACGAGCAGTACTTC
-	TRBV7-2	TRBJ2-7	-	CASRGGTTYEQYF	TGTGCCAGCCGAGGGGGGACAACCTACGAGCAGTACTTC
-	TRBV6-1	TRBJ2-1	TRBD2	CASSGGSGLARIVQFF	TGTGCCAGCAGTGGGGGGTCGGGACTAGCCCGTATAGTGCAGTTCTTC
few	TRBV30	TRBJ2-5	-	CAWSVRAETQYF	TGTGCCTGGAGTGTACGGGCGGAGACCCAGTACTTC
-	TRBV9	TRBJ2-1	TRBD2	CASSVEPSGTYEQFF	TGTGCCAGCAGCGTAGAGCCTAGCGGGACTTATGAGCAGTTCTTC
-	TRBV5-5	TRBJ1-1	TRBD1	CASSFPTGKGEAFF	TGTGCCAGCAGCTTCCCGACAGGGAAAGGTGAAGCTTTCTTT
-	TRBV7-2	TRBJ2-5	-	CASSPRGLSVETQYF	TGTGCCAGCAGCCCAAGGGGGTTGAGTGTGGAGACCCAGTACTTC
-	TRBV7-9	TRBJ1-1	TRBD1	CASSPRTGMNTEAFF	TGTGCCAGCAGCCCTAGGACAGGAATGAACACTGAAGCTTTCTTT
-	TRBV5-1	TRBJ2-5	-	CASSSGSALGETQYF	TGCGCCAGCAGCTCTGGTAGTGCATTGGGAGAGACCCAGTACTTC